The subject of this entry is one TCR beta chain. Antigen specificity is unknown. In TCRdb, the 5' RACE reads were re-called with MiXCR into one record per CDR3 protein. The sample contains roughly 690,000 distinct CDR3 sequences, 21% of which appear only once. The entry originates in a study of identical twins. This CDR3 contains 19 residues. The study's findings and limits: The authors noted that invariant MAIT and iNKT cells could partly confound zero-insertion analyses.

In addition, the sample was reused for a study of T cells expressing NK-cell markers. That work contributes: Researchers report these clonotypes also headed the CD3+CD56-NKG2C+ fraction in four donors. Whether expanded NKG2C+ T cell clones recognized HCMV stayed uncertain.

The chain has TRBV21-1 and TRBJ2-7; no DNA check was done on the table's D call, TRBD1. TRBV21-1 is tagged as a pseudogene. Material: PBMCs. This sequence was found in a woman younger than 35 in good health. In DNA, the CDR3 is TGTGCCAGCAGCACAAAGACTAAAACGGCCCCTCGGCGGATCTACGAGCAGTACTTC. It is translated as CASSTKTKTAPRRIYEQYF.